The clone carrying this T cell receptor beta chain was observed a few times. Its antigen is undetermined. The CDR3 totals 14 residues. Trimming cost V 4 bases and J 4 bases, with 11 bases left between them. Germline CDR1 LGHNA, CDR2 YSLEER. The PCR used 60 Vbeta and 13 Jbeta primers. The assay was immunoSEQ multiplex PCR, and TCRdb's table has in-frame clones only and misses some. The sample has approximately 110,000 clones, roughly 73% seen once. The record originates from a study of cytomegalovirus exposure and HLA in healthy donors. Study overall: Clustering assigned about 79% of the approximately 390 genotyped donors to the Caucasian-associated ancestry cluster.

Findings and limits, study-wide: Some V segments, TRBV6-2 and TRBV6-3 among them, were indistinguishable and were therefore excluded. Per a prior analysis, the majority of TCR beta V segments were productive roughly 87% or roughly 30% of the time. A later analysis reportedly found fewer N-insertions in an Asian-associated ancestry cluster than the approximately 670-donor mean.

The TCR sequence derives from a woman between 40 and 50 years old in good health and CMV-seropositive. The chain has TRBV4-3 and TRBJ1-5; D not resolved. Sequencing used PBMCs. The CDR3 is CASSLTFGNQPQHF. In nucleotides, the CDR3 is TGCGCCAGCAGCCTTACTTTCGGGAATCAGCCCCAGCATTTT.